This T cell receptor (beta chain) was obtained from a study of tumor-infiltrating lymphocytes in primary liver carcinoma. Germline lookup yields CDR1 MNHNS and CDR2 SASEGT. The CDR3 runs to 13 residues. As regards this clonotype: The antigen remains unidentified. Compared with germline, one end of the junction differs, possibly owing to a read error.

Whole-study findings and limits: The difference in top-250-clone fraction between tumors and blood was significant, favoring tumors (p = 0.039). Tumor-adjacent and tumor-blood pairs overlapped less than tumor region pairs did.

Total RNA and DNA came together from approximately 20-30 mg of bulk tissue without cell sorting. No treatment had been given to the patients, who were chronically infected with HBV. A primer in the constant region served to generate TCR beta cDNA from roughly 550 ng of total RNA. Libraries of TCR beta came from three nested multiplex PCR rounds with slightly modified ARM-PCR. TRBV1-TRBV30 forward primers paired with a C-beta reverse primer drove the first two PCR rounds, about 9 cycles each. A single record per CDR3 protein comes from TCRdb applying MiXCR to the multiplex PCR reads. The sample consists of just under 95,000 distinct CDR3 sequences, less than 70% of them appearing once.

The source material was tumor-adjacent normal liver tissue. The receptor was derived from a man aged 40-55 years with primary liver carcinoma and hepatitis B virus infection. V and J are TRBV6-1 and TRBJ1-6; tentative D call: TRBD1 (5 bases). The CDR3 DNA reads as TGTGCCGGCAGGGAGTCCTATAATTCACTCCTCCACTTT. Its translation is CAGRESYNSLLHF.